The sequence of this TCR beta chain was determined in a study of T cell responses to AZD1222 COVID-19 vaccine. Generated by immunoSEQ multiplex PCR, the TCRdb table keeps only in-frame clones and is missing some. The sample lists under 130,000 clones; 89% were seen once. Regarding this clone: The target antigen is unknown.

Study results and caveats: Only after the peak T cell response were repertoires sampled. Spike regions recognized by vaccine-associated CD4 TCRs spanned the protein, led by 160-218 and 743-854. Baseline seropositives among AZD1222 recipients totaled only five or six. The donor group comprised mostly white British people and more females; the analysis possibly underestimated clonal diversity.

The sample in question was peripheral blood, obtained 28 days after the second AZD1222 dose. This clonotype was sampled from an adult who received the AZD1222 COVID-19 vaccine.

CDR3 loop: CASSQADRIYEQYF. For the CDR3, the DNA is TGTGCCAGCAGCCAGGCGGACAGGATCTACGAGCAGTACTTC. The genes are TRBV3-1 (or the pseudogene TRBV3-2) and TRBJ2-7; 7 bases map to TRBD1. V shed 3 bases and J 3 bases; nucleotides not matched to a gene: 5. The CDR3 runs to 14 residues. Germline CDR1 reads LGHDT; CDR2 reads YNNKEL (reference sequence).